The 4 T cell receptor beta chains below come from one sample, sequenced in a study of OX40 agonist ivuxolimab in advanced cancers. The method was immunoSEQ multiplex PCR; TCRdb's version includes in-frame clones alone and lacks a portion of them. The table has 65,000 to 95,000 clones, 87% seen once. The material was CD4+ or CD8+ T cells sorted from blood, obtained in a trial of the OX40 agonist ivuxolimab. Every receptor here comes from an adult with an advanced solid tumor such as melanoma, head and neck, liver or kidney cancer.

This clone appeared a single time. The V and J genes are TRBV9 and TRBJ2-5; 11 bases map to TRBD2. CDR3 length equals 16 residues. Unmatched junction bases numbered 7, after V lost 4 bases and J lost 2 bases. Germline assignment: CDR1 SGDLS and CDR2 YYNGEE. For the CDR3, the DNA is TGTGCCAGCAGCCTTTCTAGCGGGAGGTATCAAGAGACCCAGTACTTC. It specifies CASSLSSGRYQETQYF.

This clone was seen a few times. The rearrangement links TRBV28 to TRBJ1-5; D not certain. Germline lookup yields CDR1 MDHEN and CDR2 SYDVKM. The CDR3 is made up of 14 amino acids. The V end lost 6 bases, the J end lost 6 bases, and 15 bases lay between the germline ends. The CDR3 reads CASSLRHPAQPQHF. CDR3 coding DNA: TGTGCCAGCAGCCTCCGACATCCTGCTCAGCCCCAGCATTTT.

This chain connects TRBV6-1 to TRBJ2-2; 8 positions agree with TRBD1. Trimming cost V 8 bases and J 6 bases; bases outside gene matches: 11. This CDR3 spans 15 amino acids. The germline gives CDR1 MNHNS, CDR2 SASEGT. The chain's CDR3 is CASGESGGFAGELFF. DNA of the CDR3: TGTGCCAGCGGGGAGTCAGGGGGCTTCGCCGGGGAGCTGTTTTTT.

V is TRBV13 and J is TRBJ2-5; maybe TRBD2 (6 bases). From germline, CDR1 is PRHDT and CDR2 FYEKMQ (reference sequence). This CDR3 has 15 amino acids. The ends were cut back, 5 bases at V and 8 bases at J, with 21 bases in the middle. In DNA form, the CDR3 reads TGTGCCAGCAGCCCCCGGGGCGGGGCGGTTCCCACCCAGTACTTC. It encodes CASSPRGGAVPTQYF.